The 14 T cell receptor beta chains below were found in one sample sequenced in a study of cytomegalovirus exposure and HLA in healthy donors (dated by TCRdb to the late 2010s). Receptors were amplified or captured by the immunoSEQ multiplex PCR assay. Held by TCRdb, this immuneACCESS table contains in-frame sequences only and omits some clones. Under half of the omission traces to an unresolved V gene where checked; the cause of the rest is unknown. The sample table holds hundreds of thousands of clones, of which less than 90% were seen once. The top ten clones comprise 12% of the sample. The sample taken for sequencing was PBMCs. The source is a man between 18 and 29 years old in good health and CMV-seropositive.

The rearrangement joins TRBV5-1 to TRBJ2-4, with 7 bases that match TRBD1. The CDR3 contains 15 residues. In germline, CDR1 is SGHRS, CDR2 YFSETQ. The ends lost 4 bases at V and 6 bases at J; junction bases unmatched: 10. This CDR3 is CASSPGRTGGNIQYF. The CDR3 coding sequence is TGCGCCAGCAGCCCCGGCAGGACAGGTGGAAACATTCAGTACTTC.

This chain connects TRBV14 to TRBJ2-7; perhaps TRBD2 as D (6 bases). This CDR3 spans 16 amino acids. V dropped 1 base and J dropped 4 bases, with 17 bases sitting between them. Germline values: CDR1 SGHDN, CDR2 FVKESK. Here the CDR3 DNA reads TGTGCCAGCAGCCAAGTTTCTCCGGGAGTGGGGTACGAGCAGTACTTC. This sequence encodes CASSQVSPGVGYEQYF.

In DNA form, the CDR3 reads TGCAGTGCTGGAAGCAATCAGCCCCAGCATTTT. The encoded protein is CSAGSNQPQHF. J is TRBJ1-5 and V is TRBV20-1, with no clear D. From germline, CDR1 is DFQATT and CDR2 SNEGSKA (reference sequence). V was clipped by 5 bases and J by 1 base, with 3 bases between them. CDR3 length: 11 residues.

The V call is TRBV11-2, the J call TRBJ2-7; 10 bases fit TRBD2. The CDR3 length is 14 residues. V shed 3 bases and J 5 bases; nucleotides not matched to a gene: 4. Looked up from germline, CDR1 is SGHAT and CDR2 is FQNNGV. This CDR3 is CASSFSTSGNEQYF. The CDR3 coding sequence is TGTGCCAGCAGCTTCTCAACTAGCGGGAACGAGCAGTACTTC.

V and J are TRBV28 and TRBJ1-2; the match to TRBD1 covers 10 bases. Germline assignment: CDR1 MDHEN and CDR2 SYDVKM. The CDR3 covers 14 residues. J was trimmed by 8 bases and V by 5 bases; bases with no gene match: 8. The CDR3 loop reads CASSRRQGAVGYTF. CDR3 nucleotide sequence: TGTGCCAGCAGTCGGAGACAGGGGGCGGTGGGCTACACCTTC.

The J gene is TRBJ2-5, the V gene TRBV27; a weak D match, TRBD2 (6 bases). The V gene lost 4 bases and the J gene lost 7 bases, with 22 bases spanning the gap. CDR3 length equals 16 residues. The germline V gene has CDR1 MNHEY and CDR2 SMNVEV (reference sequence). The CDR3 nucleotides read TGTGCCAGCAGTTGGTCGCAAGCGGGTTCTCGGAGGACCCAGTACTTC. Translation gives CASSWSQAGSRRTQYF.

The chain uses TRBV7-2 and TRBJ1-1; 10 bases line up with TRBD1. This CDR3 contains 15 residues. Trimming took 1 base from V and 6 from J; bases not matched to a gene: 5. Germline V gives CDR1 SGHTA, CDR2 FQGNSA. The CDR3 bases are TGTGCCAGCAGCTTAGTGACAGGGGGCCTCGCTGAAGCTTTCTTT. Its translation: CASSLVTGGLAEAFF.

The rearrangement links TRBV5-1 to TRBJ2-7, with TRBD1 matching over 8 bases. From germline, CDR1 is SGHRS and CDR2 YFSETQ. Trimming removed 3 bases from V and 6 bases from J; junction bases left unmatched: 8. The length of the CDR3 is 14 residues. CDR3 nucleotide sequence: TGCGCCAGCAGCTCACCGACAGGGGTAGGCGAGCAGTACTTC. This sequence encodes CASSSPTGVGEQYF.

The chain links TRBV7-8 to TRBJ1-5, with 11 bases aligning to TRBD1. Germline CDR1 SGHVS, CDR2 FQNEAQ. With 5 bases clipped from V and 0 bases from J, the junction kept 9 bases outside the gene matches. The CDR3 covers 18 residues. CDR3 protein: CASSTGTGGRYSNQPQHF. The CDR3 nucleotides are TGTGCCAGCAGCACCGGGACAGGGGGACGGTATAGCAATCAGCCCCAGCATTTT.

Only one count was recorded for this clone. CDR3 coding DNA: TGTGCCACCAGCAGAGATTCCCGGACTAGCGATGAGCAGTTCTTC. This gives the protein CATSRDSRTSDEQFF. This rearrangement joins TRBV15 to TRBJ2-1, with 9 nucleotides matching TRBD2. This CDR3 is built from 15 residues. Germline V gene data show CDR1 as LNHNV and CDR2 as YYDKDF (reference sequence). The V gene end was trimmed by 0 bases and the J gene end by 8 bases; junction bases not matched to a gene: 5.

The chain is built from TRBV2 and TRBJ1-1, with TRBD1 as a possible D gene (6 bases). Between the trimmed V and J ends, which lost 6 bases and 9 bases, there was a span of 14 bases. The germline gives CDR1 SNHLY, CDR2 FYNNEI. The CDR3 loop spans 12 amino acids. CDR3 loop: CASRIPGTQAFF. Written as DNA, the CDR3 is TGTGCCAGCAGAATTCCCGGGACACAAGCTTTCTTT.

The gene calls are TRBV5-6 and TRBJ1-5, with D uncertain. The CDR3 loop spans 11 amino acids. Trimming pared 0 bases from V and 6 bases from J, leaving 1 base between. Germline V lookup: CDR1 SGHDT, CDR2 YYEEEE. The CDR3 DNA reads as TGTGCCAGCAGCTTGGGTCAGCCCCAGCATTTT. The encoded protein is CASSLGQPQHF.

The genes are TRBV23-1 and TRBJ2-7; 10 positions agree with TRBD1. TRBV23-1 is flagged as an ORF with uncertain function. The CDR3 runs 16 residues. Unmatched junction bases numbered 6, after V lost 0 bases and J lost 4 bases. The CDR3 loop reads CASSQSSPGQGYEQYF. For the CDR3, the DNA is TGCGCCAGCAGTCAATCCTCACCGGGACAGGGGTACGAGCAGTACTTC.

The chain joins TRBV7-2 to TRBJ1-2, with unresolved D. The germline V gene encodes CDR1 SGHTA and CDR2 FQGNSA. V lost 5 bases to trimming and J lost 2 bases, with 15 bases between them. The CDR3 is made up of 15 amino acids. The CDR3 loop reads CASSPTGPLNYGYTF. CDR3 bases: TGTGCCAGCAGCCCAACCGGGCCGTTAAACTATGGCTACACCTTC.